This T cell receptor beta chain was sequenced for a study of cytotoxic CD8 clonotypes in ibrutinib-treated CLL. Study context: There were over nine relapsed/refractory patients and some 15 treatment-naive patients, and roughly 18 were IGHV unmutated. Study observations and caveats: Clonality correlated strongly with circulating CD8+ T cells and exceeded age-matched healthy donors at baseline.

Germline CDR1 reads GTSNPN; CDR2 reads SVGIG (reference sequence). This CDR3 comprises 13 residues. Trimming removed 3 bases from V and 4 bases from J, with 11 bases in between. This clone has only one observation. Its antigen is still unknown. Genomic DNA (around 2 micrograms) was obtained from cryopreserved PBMCs for construction of TCR beta libraries. Profiling relied on immunoSEQ multiplex PCR, and the TCRdb table lists in-frame clones only, not all of them. The data contain tens of thousands of clones, about two thirds of them singletons. V gene TRBV30 combines with J gene TRBJ2-3; a possible D gene is TRBD1 (5 bases). This TCR came from a human donor with chronic lymphocytic leukemia. The sample here was PBMCs, taken after 12 months of ibrutinib treatment. This CDR3 is CAWRKIGADTQYF. Here the CDR3 DNA reads TGTGCCTGGAGGAAAATAGGGGCAGATACGCAGTATTTT. Variable domain in full (rest from reference TRBV30 and TRBJ2-3): SQTIHQWPATLVQPVGSPLSLECTVEGTSNPNLYWYRQAAGRGLQLLFYSVGIGQISSEVPQNLSASRPQDRQFILSSKKLLLSDSGFYLCAWRKIGADTQYFGPGTRLTVL.